Sequencing of this T cell receptor beta chain was carried out in a study of cytomegalovirus exposure and HLA in healthy donors. General study findings and limits: According to the study, roughly 160 TCR beta chains were cytomegalovirus-associated. A classifier reportedly called cytomegalovirus status with high sensitivity and specificity.

Remarks on this clone: The antigen remains undetermined.

Clones were sequenced by immunoSEQ multiplex PCR, and TCRdb holds only the in-frame ones, with some missing. Of about 310,000 clones listed, over 75% were seen once; the top ten hold roughly 0.96%. This CDR3 region has 14 residues. Trimming removed 4 bases from V and 1 base from J, with 10 bases in between. The V gene's germline CDR1 is SGHAT and CDR2 FQNNGV. This chain joins TRBV11-2 and TRBJ2-5; no reliable D call. The sequence was obtained from a man aged 30 to 45 in good health and CMV-seronegative. The sample was PBMCs. The CDR3 DNA is TGTGCCAGCAGCTCCCTTTCGGGCCAAGAGACCCAGTACTTC. Translation: CASSSLSGQETQYF.